This entry is about one T cell receptor (beta chain). Germline CDR1 and CDR2: SGHTA and FQGNSA. The CDR3 is 15 amino acids. Trimming removed 5 bases from V and 3 bases from J; junction bases left unmatched: 8. This record belongs to a study of OX40 agonist ivuxolimab in advanced cancers. Study-level information: Partial responses, seen in three patients, involved one hepatocellular carcinoma and two cutaneous melanomas.

Only in-frame clones appear in the TCRdb table, and some are missing; sequencing was by immunoSEQ multiplex PCR. The sample consists of fewer than 100,000 clones, 80% to 90% of them appearing once. The chain recombines TRBV7-2 with TRBJ1-1, with 8 bases lining up with TRBD1. Sequencing used CD4+ or CD8+ T cells sorted from blood, obtained in a trial of the OX40 agonist ivuxolimab. The clonotype originates from an adult with an advanced solid tumor such as melanoma, head and neck, liver or kidney cancer. The CDR3 sequence: CASSTRQGLYTEAFF. CDR3 in DNA: TGTGCCAGCAGCACCCGACAGGGGTTATACACTGAAGCTTTCTTT.